The 14 T cell receptor beta chains given below trace back to one sample, sequenced in a study of the immune and genomic landscape of osteosarcoma. Data came from immunoSEQ multiplex PCR; TCRdb stores just in-frame clones and leaves some out. The sample contains over a hundred clones, 70% to 80% of which appear only once. Sequenced input: metastatic tumor tissue from the lung. The receptors stem from a man aged 40-49 years with osteosarcoma.

The V call is TRBV28, the J call TRBJ2-5; D unclear. CDR1 is MDHEN and CDR2 is SYDVKM in the germline V gene. The CDR3 loop spans 13 amino acids. V dropped 3 bases and J dropped 2 bases, with 7 bases sitting between them. The CDR3 region is CASSLIQQETQYF. The CDR3 nucleotides read TGTGCCAGCAGTTTGATACAGCAAGAGACCCAGTACTTC. The entire variable domain, with the rest obtained from reference TRBV28 and TRBJ2-5, is as follows: DVKVTQSSRYLVKRTGEKVFLECVQDMDHENMFWYRQDPGLGLRLIYFSYDVKMKEKGDIPEGYSVSREKKERFSLILESASTNQTSMYLCASSLIQQETQYFGPGTRLLVL.

J is TRBJ1-2 and V is TRBV30, with D unresolved. The CDR3 spans 14 residues. Between the trimmed V and J ends, which lost 3 bases and 4 bases, there was a span of 15 bases. Germline CDR1 is GTSNPN and CDR2 is SVGIG (reference sequence). The CDR3 DNA reads as TGTGCCTGGAGCTATGCACTGGGCTCCTATGGCTACACCTTC. It codes for CAWSYALGSYGYTF. Full variable domain (rest looked up from reference TRBV30 and TRBJ1-2): SQTIHQWPATLVQPVGSPLSLECTVEGTSNPNLYWYRQAAGRGLQLLFYSVGIGQISSEVPQNLSASRPQDRQFILSSKKLLLSDSGFYLCAWSYALGSYGYTFGSGTRLTVV.

This chain joins TRBV5-6 and TRBJ1-1, with D perhaps matching TRBD1 (5 bases). V was trimmed by 0 bases and J by 5 bases, leaving 11 bases between them. CDR1 and CDR2 (germline): SGHDT, YYEEEE. CDR3 length: 14 amino acids. Here the CDR3 DNA reads TGTGCCAGCAGCTTGGGTGGGGGGTGGACTGAAGCTTTCTTT. It specifies CASSLGGGWTEAFF.

The rearrangement uses TRBV28 and TRBJ2-7; D unclear. The CDR3 consists of 16 residues. CDR1 and CDR2 (germline): MDHEN, SYDVKM. Trimming took 6 bases from V and 3 from J, leaving 21 bases between them. This chain's CDR3 is CASSSLWSETHYEQYF. In nucleotides, the CDR3 is TGTGCCAGCAGCAGTCTATGGTCGGAGACCCACTACGAGCAGTACTTC.

The V call is TRBV4-1, the J call TRBJ1-2, with D hard to call. Germline CDR1 MGHRA, CDR2 YSYEKL. CDR3 length: 16 residues. V lost 5 bases to trimming and J lost 4 bases, with 20 bases between them. The CDR3 loop reads CASSSYNYRKTYGYTF. The CDR3, as DNA: TGCGCCAGCAGCTCTTACAACTACCGAAAGACCTATGGCTACACCTTC.

The chain combines TRBV19 with TRBJ1-1, with a weak D call TRBD1 (5 bases). Germline-derived CDR1 and CDR2 are LNHDA and SQIVND (reference sequence). Trimming took off 3 bases at V and 1 base at J, with 9 bases between the two ends. The CDR3 contains 14 residues. The CDR3 sequence: CASSMRGRNTEAFF. CDR3 nucleotide sequence: TGTGCCAGTAGTATGAGGGGTCGGAACACTGAAGCTTTCTTT.

The rearrangement uses TRBV18 and TRBJ1-1; no clear D. V lost 2 bases, J lost 4 bases, and 8 bases lay in between. Germline CDR1 is KGHSH and CDR2 is LQKENI. CDR3 length equals 13 residues. Here the CDR3 reads CASSPTTLTEAFF. The CDR3 DNA reads as TGTGCCAGCTCACCAACGACCCTCACTGAAGCTTTCTTT.

The rearrangement links TRBV5-1 to TRBJ1-4; 8 bases are a match to TRBD1. Germline values: CDR1 SGHRS, CDR2 YFSETQ. The CDR3 runs to 14 residues. The trim removed 2 bases at V and 7 bases at J, leaving 4 bases unmatched. The CDR3 spells CASSLGTGGEKLFF. The CDR3 region has the DNA TGCGCCAGCAGCTTAGGCACAGGGGGTGAAAAACTGTTTTTT.

The chain employs TRBV27 and TRBJ2-7; no reliable D call. The CDR3 runs to 15 residues. Trimming pared 3 bases from V and 2 bases from J, leaving 14 bases between. Germline loops: CDR1 MNHEY, CDR2 SMNVEV (reference sequence). CDR3 in amino acids: CASSLEVGSTYEQYF. DNA for the CDR3: TGTGCCAGCAGTTTGGAAGTGGGCTCAACCTACGAGCAGTACTTC.

The chain links TRBV7-9 to TRBJ1-2; perhaps TRBD1 as D (5 bases). The CDR3 has 15 amino acids. Germline lookup yields CDR1 SEHNR and CDR2 FQNEAQ (reference sequence). Trimming left V 1 base short and J 8 bases short, with 17 bases between. The CDR3 here is CASSLGDSLFYGYTF. The CDR3 nucleotides are TGTGCCAGCAGCTTAGGAGACAGCCTGTTCTACGGCTACACCTTC.

This chain uses TRBV7-9 with TRBJ1-4; D might be TRBD1 (5 bases). V shed 4 bases and J shed 14 bases, with 14 bases lying between them. The CDR3 has 12 amino acids. CDR1 is SEHNR, CDR2 FQNEAQ, per germline (reference sequence). The DNA for the CDR3 is TGTGCCAGCAGCTCGGGACTGCAAAGGCTGTTTTTT. Translation: CASSSGLQRLFF. Looking up the rest from reference TRBV7-9 and TRBJ1-4 gives the full variable domain: DTGVSQNPRHKITKRGQNVTFRCDPISEHNRLYWYRQTLGQGPEFLTYFQNEAQLEKSRLLSDRFSAERPKGSFSTLEIQRTEQGDSAMYLCASSSGLQRLFFGSGTQLSVL.

The chain links TRBV4-3 to TRBJ1-3, with no clear D. CDR3 length: 13 residues. Germline lookup yields CDR1 LGHNA and CDR2 YSLEER. V was shortened by 0 bases and J by 3 bases, with 3 bases between the two germline ends. CDR3 in amino acids: CASSQDGGNTIYF. The DNA for the CDR3 is TGCGCCAGCAGCCAAGATGGTGGAAACACCATATATTTT.

The chain employs TRBV20-1 and TRBJ1-4; D not certain. The CDR3 totals 10 residues. The V end lost 0 bases, the J end lost 8 bases, and 1 base lay between the germline ends. The germline V gene has CDR1 DFQATT and CDR2 SNEGSKA (reference sequence). The CDR3 reads CSAREEKLFF. The CDR3 region has the DNA TGCAGTGCTAGAGAGGAAAAACTGTTTTTT.

This clone was counted a few times. This rearrangement joins TRBV28 to TRBJ2-1; 13 positions match TRBD2. The CDR3 runs to 16 residues. Germline V gives CDR1 MDHEN, CDR2 SYDVKM. Unmatched junction bases numbered 11, after V lost 6 bases and J lost 9 bases. The CDR3 DNA reads TGTGCCAGCAGGACCTCCTGGACTAGCGGGAGTGGTGAGCAGTTCTTC. Translated: CASRTSWTSGSGEQFF.